The 21 T cell receptor beta chains below were found in one sample sequenced in a study of blood T cells in healthy people across ages (dated by TCRdb to the mid-2010s). The library was produced with 5' RACE. The reads were generated on an Illumina HiSeq 2500. A second PCR of 7 to 11 cycles was performed with a sample-barcoded 5' primer and a J-beta primer mix. TCRdb reanalyzed the raw reads on its own, using fastp at Q25 for trimming and MiXCR for clone calling, and kept in-frame beta chains. Identical CDR3 proteins give one entry, which carries the most common genes and DNA. This sample holds around 1,000,000 distinct CDR3 sequences; about 23% were observed only once. The ten largest clones take up 0.65% to 0.95% of the sample. These data were likewise used in another study, on T cells of mothers and their children.

The sample comprised blood. Receptor source: a girl aged 2-10 years in good health.

The chain employs TRBV20-1 and TRBJ2-7, with D maybe TRBD2 (6 bases). CDR1 DFQATT and CDR2 SNEGSKA come from the germline V gene (reference sequence). Trimming shortened V by 0 bases and J by 1 base, and 13 bases separated the two germline ends. CDR3 length: 15 amino acids. The DNA for the CDR3 is TGCAGTGCTAGAGAAAACCAGCGGGCGTCCTACGAGCAGTACTTC. Amino acids: CSARENQRASYEQYF.

This clonotype was counted between two and nine times. The CDR3 DNA reads TGTGCCAGCAGTTTAGTCACAGGGAGGGAGACCCAGTACTTC. It yields the protein CASSLVTGRETQYF. The chain employs TRBV28 and TRBJ2-5; tentatively, D is TRBD1 or TRBD2 (6 bases each). CDR3 length: 14 amino acids. V was pared by 2 bases and J by 5 bases, with 12 bases between. The V gene's germline CDR1 is MDHEN and CDR2 SYDVKM.

This clonotype was picked up a small number of times. The chain links TRBV6-1 to TRBJ1-4; D is ambiguous. The CDR3 loop spans 15 amino acids. V shed 6 bases and J shed 3 bases, with 14 bases lying between them. Germline V gene data show CDR1 as MNHNS and CDR2 as SASEGT. The CDR3 reads CASSEPWGSNEKLFF. In nucleotides, the CDR3 is TGTGCCAGCAGCGAGCCGTGGGGATCTAATGAAAAACTGTTTTTT.

This clonotype has just one count. The genes are TRBV10-3 and TRBJ2-1, with TRBD1 identical over 8 bases. In germline, CDR1 is ENHRY, CDR2 SYGVKD. The V gene end was trimmed by 2 bases and the J gene end by 8 bases; junction bases not matched to a gene: 8. CDR3 length equals 15 residues. The CDR3 sequence is CAISEDRGISDEQFF. The CDR3 DNA follows: TGTGCCATCAGTGAGGACAGGGGAATTAGCGATGAGCAGTTCTTC.

This sequence joins TRBV15 and TRBJ1-6; D is perhaps TRBD1 (5 bases). CDR1 and CDR2 from the germline V gene are LNHNV and YYDKDF (reference sequence). This CDR3 has 13 residues. V was cut by 4 bases and J by 9 bases, with 10 bases left in between. The CDR3 loop reads CATSTPGVSPLHF. CDR3 sequence (DNA): TGTGCCACCAGCACTCCGGGGGTTTCACCCCTCCACTTT.

This clonotype has more than one count but fewer than ten. The V gene is TRBV5-1, the J gene TRBJ2-7; D call uncertain. CDR3 length equals 15 residues. The germline CDR1 and CDR2 sequences are SGHRS and YFSETQ. The germline V and J ends were trimmed by 4 bases and 5 bases, with 19 bases remaining between them. The CDR3 nucleotides are TGCGCCAGCAGCGCAAGGACGGCTAAACGGGACGAGCAGTACTTC. Protein: CASSARTAKRDEQYF.

This clonotype was recorded a few times. This chain links TRBV6-2 or TRBV6-3 with TRBJ2-2; D is perhaps TRBD1 (6 bases). Looked up from germline, CDR1 is MNHEY and CDR2 is SVGEGT. The CDR3 contains 14 residues. V shed 11 bases and J shed 3 bases, with 16 bases lying between them. CDR3 sequence (DNA): TGTGCCGGCCAGGGGCCGGTGGACACCGGGGAGCTGTTTTTT. Translation gives CAGQGPVDTGELFF.

The V and J genes are TRBV7-9 and TRBJ1-4; TRBD1 matches at 8 bases. Germline trimming cut 3 bases from V and 6 bases from J; bases unmatched to any gene: 6. Germline values: CDR1 SEHNR, CDR2 FQNEAQ (reference sequence). The CDR3 has 15 amino acids. The CDR3 DNA is TGTGCCAGCAGCTTCTTCCGGACAGGGCATGAAAAACTGTTTTTT. This translates into CASSFFRTGHEKLFF.

This clonotype was seen more than once but under ten times. The rearrangement links TRBV20-1 to TRBJ2-7; possible D gene TRBD2, 6 bases. The CDR3 contains 14 residues. Germline V gene lookup returns CDR1 DFQATT and CDR2 SNEGSKA (reference sequence). The V gene lost 0 bases and the J gene lost 0 bases, with 9 bases spanning the gap. This CDR3 is CSARDSGYSYEQYF. CDR3 DNA sequence: TGCAGTGCTAGAGATAGCGGTTACTCCTACGAGCAGTACTTC.

This clonotype has just a few counts. This chain links TRBV12-3 or TRBV12-4 with TRBJ2-7; TRBD1 aligns across 7 bases. There are 14 residues in the CDR3. Germline trimming cut 3 bases from V and 6 bases from J; bases unmatched to any gene: 8. Here the CDR3 DNA reads TGTGCCAGCAGTTTTTGTGACAGGGAGTGCGAGCAGTACTTC. It is translated as CASSFCDRECEQYF.

CDR3 sequence (DNA): TGCAGTGCTGGGGACATATACGAGCAGTACTTC. Protein product: CSAGDIYEQYF. This chain connects TRBV20-1 to TRBJ2-7; D might be TRBD1 (6 bases). With 5 bases removed from V and 4 bases from J, the gap between germline ends came to 9 bases. This CDR3 is built from 11 residues. Germline V gene lookup returns CDR1 DFQATT and CDR2 SNEGSKA (reference sequence).

As concerns this clonotype: An end of the junction does not agree with germline; a read error may underlie this. This chain joins TRBV4-2 and TRBJ2-5, with D perhaps TRBD1 (6 bases). From germline, CDR1 is LGHNA and CDR2 YNFKEQ. There are 15 residues in the CDR3. CDR3 amino acids: CASSQVRAGEETQHF. The CDR3 coding sequence is TGTGCCAGCAGCCAAGTGAGGGCAGGGGAAGAGACCCAGCACTTC.

The table lists this clonotype with a few counts. The chain recombines TRBV29-1 with TRBJ2-1, with 7 bases aligning to TRBD2. The DNA end is a closer match to TRBJ2-5, so the J assignment may be wrong. The CDR3 has 14 amino acids. The V gene's germline CDR1 is SQVTM and CDR2 ANQGSEA. The chain's CDR3 is CSASYGTTGETQYF. The CDR3 DNA is TGCAGCGCTTCTTATGGGACTACGGGAGAGACCCAGTACTTC.

The chain combines TRBV6-5 with TRBJ1-1; D ambiguous. The CDR3 has 12 residues. Germline CDR1 and CDR2: MNHEY and SVGAGI. The V end lost 6 bases, the J end lost 6 bases, and 11 bases lay between the germline ends. CDR3 in DNA: TGTGCCAGCAGAATAAACCAGGCTGAAGCTTTCTTT. This sequence encodes CASRINQAEAFF.

In this sample, this clonotype turned up a few times. As DNA, the CDR3 is TGCAGTGCGAAGATAACAGAGGTGGAGACCCAGTACTTC. Translated: CSAKITEVETQYF. The chain carries TRBV20-1 and TRBJ2-5; D is unclear. The V end was cut by 6 bases, the J end by 5 bases, with 16 bases between. The V gene's germline CDR1 is DFQATT and CDR2 SNEGSKA (reference sequence). The CDR3 extends over 13 amino acids.

Turning to this clonotype: A much larger clone differs from this one at a single base, so this may be a read error. The genes are TRBV19 and TRBJ2-4; a possible D gene is TRBD1 (6 bases). CDR1 LNHDA and CDR2 SQIVND come from the germline V gene (reference sequence). Trimming cost V 5 bases and J 0 bases, with 11 bases left between them. The CDR3 loop spans 15 amino acids. As DNA, the CDR3 is TGTGCCAGTAGTTTCGACAGGATAGCCAAAAACATTCAGTACTTC. This encodes CASSFDRIAKNIQYF.

In this sample, this clonotype turned up a few times. This chain connects TRBV27 to TRBJ1-6, with a tentative D call TRBD1 (6 bases). This CDR3 spans 16 amino acids. Between the trimmed V and J ends, which lost 5 bases and 7 bases, there was a span of 18 bases. CDR1 and CDR2 (germline): MNHEY, SMNVEV (reference sequence). CDR3 region: CASSPGGGKKNSPLHF. The CDR3, as DNA: TGTGCCAGCAGTCCCGGCGGGGGCAAGAAGAATTCACCCCTCCACTTT.

This clonotype was seen many times. V is TRBV7-2 and J is TRBJ2-5; 13 nucleotides align to TRBD2. The end of the DNA fits TRBJ2-1 better, so the J call may be wrong. CDR1 and CDR2 (germline): SGHTA, FQGNSA. The CDR3 has 14 amino acids. In DNA form, the CDR3 reads TGTGCCAGCAGCTTCAGGACTAGCGGGAGTGAGCAGTTCTTC. It specifies CASSFRTSGSEQFF.

This sequence joins TRBV7-2 and TRBJ2-1; 10 nucleotides agree with TRBD2. CDR3 length equals 16 residues. The ends lost 6 bases at V and 6 bases at J; junction bases unmatched: 11. From germline, CDR1 is SGHTA and CDR2 FQGNSA. The DNA of the CDR3 is TGTGCCAGCAGTAAATCCGGGACTAGCGTTGTCAATGAGCAGTTCTTC. Its translation is CASSKSGTSVVNEQFF.

The chain carries TRBV5-6 and TRBJ1-2; perhaps TRBD1 as D (5 bases). The V and J ends lost 7 bases and 6 bases respectively, with 19 bases between them. This CDR3 region has 14 residues. Germline CDR1 and CDR2: SGHDT and YYEEEE. CDR3 in amino acids: CASWTWGGLDGYTF. In DNA, the CDR3 is TGTGCCAGCTGGACCTGGGGCGGTCTGGATGGCTACACCTTC.

This rearrangement joins TRBV12-3 or TRBV12-4 to TRBJ1-2; tentatively, D is TRBD1 (5 bases). V shed 1 base and J shed 4 bases, with 10 bases lying between them. There are 14 residues in the CDR3. Written as DNA, the CDR3 is TGTGCCAGCAGTTTAGATCGGGACCCCTATGGCTACACCTTC. Translation gives CASSLDRDPYGYTF.